This T cell receptor beta chain emerged from a study of blood T cell repertoires in COVID-19. Study summary: Researchers got acute and convalescent COVID-19 samples from the United States, Italy and Spain. From T cells, B-cell-depleted T cells, or PBMCs came the material, which was cDNA or gDNA.

Some clones are missing from TCRdb's copy, which holds only in-frame ones; the method was immunoSEQ multiplex PCR. The sample lists 150,000 to 200,000 clones; roughly three quarters were seen once. Source material: peripheral blood. The TCR was taken from a woman aged 80 or over with COVID-19, enrolled during active disease.

CDR3 DNA: TGCGCCAGCAGCTTGGAGGCAGGGGGTTCTGGTGGCTACACCTTC. Its translation: CASSLEAGGSGGYTF. The chain recombines TRBV5-1 with TRBJ1-2; 7 bases fit TRBD1. The CDR3 is made up of 15 amino acids. CDR1 and CDR2 from the germline V gene are SGHRS and YFSETQ. The V and J ends lost 0 bases and 7 bases, in that order; junction bases with no gene match: 9.